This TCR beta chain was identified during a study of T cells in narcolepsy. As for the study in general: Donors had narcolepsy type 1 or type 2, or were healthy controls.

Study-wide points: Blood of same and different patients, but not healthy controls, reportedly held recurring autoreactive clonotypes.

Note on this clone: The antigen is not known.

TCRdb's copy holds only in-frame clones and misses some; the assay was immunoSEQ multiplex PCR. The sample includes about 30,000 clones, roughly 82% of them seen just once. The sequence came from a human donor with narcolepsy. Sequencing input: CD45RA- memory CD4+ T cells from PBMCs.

For the CDR3, the DNA is TGCGCCAGCAGCTTGGTCAGTGCAACTAATGAAAAACTGTTTTTT. Residues: CASSLVSATNEKLFF. The rearrangement uses TRBV5-1 and TRBJ1-4, with D hard to call. CDR1 and CDR2 from the germline V gene are SGHRS and YFSETQ. The ends were cut back, 0 bases at V and 0 bases at J, with 6 bases in the middle. CDR3 length equals 15 residues. The full variable domain, in which reference TRBV5-1 and TRBJ1-4 provide the parts outside the CDR3, is KAGVTQTPRYLIKTRGQQVTLSCSPISGHRSVSWYQQTPGQGLQFLFEYFSETQRNKGNFPGRFSGRQFSNSRSEMNVSTLELGDSALYLCASSLVSATNEKLFFGSGTQLSVL.